Listed below are T cell receptor beta chains from one sample, sequenced in a study of blood T cell repertoires in COVID-19. The method was immunoSEQ multiplex PCR; TCRdb's version includes in-frame clones alone and lacks a portion of them. Of a few hundred thousand clones listed, 80% to 90% were seen once; the top ten hold under 5.5%. The sequencing input was peripheral blood. These receptors were obtained from a man between 60 and 70 years old with acute or convalescent COVID-19. The CDR3 runs from the conserved cysteine through the conserved F or W. Each record gives: clone size, V gene, D gene, J gene, CDR3 protein, CDR3 DNA. D genes are given only for firm matches. The size entry is marked missing in some rows and otherwise reads once, few, many or a size class.

clone_size: .
v_call: TRBV12-3/TRBV12-4
d_call: .
j_call: TRBJ2-1
cdr3_aa: CASRPHGAAEQFF
cdr3_nt: TGTGCCAGCAGGCCGCATGGGGCGGCTGAGCAGTTCTTC

clone_size: .
v_call: TRBV12-3/TRBV12-4
d_call: .
j_call: TRBJ1-2
cdr3_aa: CASSMTDYGYTF
cdr3_nt: TGTGCCAGCAGCATGACAGATTATGGCTACACCTTC

clone_size: .
v_call: TRBV2
d_call: TRBD2
j_call: TRBJ2-5
cdr3_aa: CASRGLAGGQTQYF
cdr3_nt: TGTGCCAGCAGGGGACTAGCGGGGGGCCAGACCCAGTACTTC

clone_size: .
v_call: TRBV19
d_call: .
j_call: TRBJ2-2
cdr3_aa: CASVGGHPRTGELFF
cdr3_nt: TGTGCCAGCGTGGGGGGGCACCCTCGGACCGGGGAGCTGTTTTTT

clone_size: .
v_call: TRBV4-2
d_call: .
j_call: TRBJ1-3
cdr3_aa: CASSQEEARVGNTIYF
cdr3_nt: TGTGCCAGCAGCCAAGAGGAGGCCCGGGTTGGAAACACCATATATTTT

clone_size: .
v_call: TRBV4-1
d_call: .
j_call: TRBJ2-7
cdr3_aa: CASSQVPGQGYEQYF
cdr3_nt: TGCGCCAGCAGCCAAGTCCCGGGACAAGGTTACGAGCAGTACTTC

clone_size: .
v_call: TRBV7-2
d_call: .
j_call: TRBJ1-5
cdr3_aa: CASSFFQGLNQPQHF
cdr3_nt: TGTGCCAGCAGCTTCTTTCAGGGCCTCAATCAGCCCCAGCATTTT

clone_size: .
v_call: TRBV25-1
d_call: TRBD2
j_call: TRBJ2-3
cdr3_aa: CASSARGRLGTDTQYF
cdr3_nt: TGTGCCAGCAGTGCCCGCGGGAGGTTGGGGACAGATACGCAGTATTTT

clone_size: .
v_call: TRBV29-1
d_call: .
j_call: TRBJ1-1
cdr3_aa: CSAGLLNTEAFF
cdr3_nt: TGCAGCGCGGGACTATTGAACACTGAAGCTTTCTTT

clone_size: .
v_call: TRBV28
d_call: .
j_call: TRBJ2-3
cdr3_aa: CASSFPGMGTDTQYF
cdr3_nt: TGTGCCAGCAGTTTCCCAGGGATGGGAACAGATACGCAGTATTTT

clone_size: once
v_call: TRBV25-1
d_call: .
j_call: TRBJ2-3
cdr3_aa: CASSEAREVDTQYF
cdr3_nt: TGTGCCAGCAGCGAGGCTCGCGAGGTAGATACGCAGTATTTT

clone_size: .
v_call: TRBV7-2
d_call: TRBD1
j_call: TRBJ2-1
cdr3_aa: CASSFTDRGFYNEQFF
cdr3_nt: TGTGCCAGCAGCTTCACGGACAGGGGCTTCTACAATGAGCAGTTCTTC

clone_size: .
v_call: TRBV11-3
d_call: .
j_call: TRBJ2-2
cdr3_aa: CASSLYPGNTGELFF
cdr3_nt: TGTGCCAGCAGCTTATATCCGGGAAACACCGGGGAGCTGTTTTTT

clone_size: .
v_call: TRBV6-5
d_call: .
j_call: TRBJ2-7
cdr3_aa: CASRGSYEQYF
cdr3_nt: TGTGCCAGCCGGGGCTCCTACGAGCAGTACTTC

clone_size: once
v_call: TRBV2
d_call: .
j_call: TRBJ2-1
cdr3_aa: CASRTTVIHEQFF
cdr3_nt: TGTGCCAGCCGGACGACAGTAATCCATGAGCAGTTCTTC

clone_size: .
v_call: TRBV7-8
d_call: .
j_call: TRBJ1-2
cdr3_aa: CASSLATRGQNYGYTF
cdr3_nt: TGTGCCAGCAGCTTAGCAACCAGGGGCCAAAACTATGGCTACACCTTC

clone_size: .
v_call: TRBV6-2/TRBV6-3
d_call: .
j_call: TRBJ1-3
cdr3_aa: CASSYSMGDGNTIYF
cdr3_nt: TGTGCCAGCAGTTACTCGATGGGAGATGGAAACACCATATATTTT

clone_size: many
v_call: TRBV4-2
d_call: TRBD2
j_call: TRBJ2-3
cdr3_aa: CASSPGLAGVDTQYF
cdr3_nt: TGTGCCAGCAGCCCTGGACTAGCGGGGGTGGATACGCAGTATTTT

clone_size: .
v_call: TRBV5-1
d_call: .
j_call: TRBJ1-4
cdr3_aa: CASSLDAGKDWFF
cdr3_nt: TGCGCCAGCAGCTTGGATGCGGGAAAGGACTGGTTTTTT

clone_size: few
v_call: TRBV6-2/TRBV6-3
d_call: TRBD2
j_call: TRBJ2-1
cdr3_aa: CASSPLSGASSYNEQFF
cdr3_nt: TGTGCCAGCAGCCCACTTAGCGGGGCAAGCTCCTACAATGAGCAGTTCTTC

clone_size: .
v_call: TRBV28
d_call: TRBD1
j_call: TRBJ1-2
cdr3_aa: CASSLGGTGHYGYTF
cdr3_nt: TGTGCCAGCAGTTTAGGGGGGACAGGGCACTATGGCTACACCTTC

clone_size: .
v_call: TRBV12-5
d_call: .
j_call: TRBJ1-6
cdr3_aa: CASGSHLQGLNSPLHF
cdr3_nt: TGTGCTAGTGGTTCACACCTCCAGGGACTTAATTCACCCCTCCACTTT

clone_size: .
v_call: TRBV7-2
d_call: TRBD1
j_call: TRBJ1-6
cdr3_aa: CASSSRQGRSPLHF
cdr3_nt: TGTGCCAGCAGCTCGCGACAGGGACGTTCACCCCTCCACTTT

clone_size: .
v_call: TRBV9
d_call: .
j_call: TRBJ2-7
cdr3_aa: CASSAGGEQYF
cdr3_nt: TGTGCCAGCAGCGCGGGTGGCGAGCAGTACTTC

clone_size: .
v_call: TRBV9
d_call: .
j_call: TRBJ1-1
cdr3_aa: CASSETGDGTEAFF
cdr3_nt: TGTGCCAGCAGCGAGACAGGTGATGGCACTGAAGCTTTCTTT

clone_size: .
v_call: TRBV18
d_call: .
j_call: TRBJ2-1
cdr3_aa: CASSPPAAPPYNEQFF
cdr3_nt: TGTGCCAGCTCACCACCGGCCGCCCCGCCCTACAATGAGCAGTTCTTC

clone_size: .
v_call: TRBV20-1
d_call: .
j_call: TRBJ2-1
cdr3_aa: CSARRGEQFF
cdr3_nt: TGCAGTGCTAGAAGAGGTGAGCAGTTCTTC

clone_size: .
v_call: TRBV7-9
d_call: TRBD2
j_call: TRBJ2-1
cdr3_aa: CASSLTSGTSGYNEQFF
cdr3_nt: TGTGCCAGCAGCTTGACCTCCGGGACTAGCGGATACAATGAGCAGTTCTTC

clone_size: .
v_call: TRBV28
d_call: .
j_call: TRBJ2-1
cdr3_aa: CASSLIPAGSHNEQFF
cdr3_nt: TGTGCCAGCAGTTTGATTCCAGCGGGTTCCCACAATGAGCAGTTCTTC

clone_size: .
v_call: TRBV28
d_call: .
j_call: TRBJ1-5
cdr3_aa: CASSTPQGWGQPQHF
cdr3_nt: TGTGCCAGCAGTACACCGCAGGGTTGGGGTCAGCCCCAGCATTTT

clone_size: .
v_call: TRBV10-3
d_call: .
j_call: TRBJ2-2
cdr3_aa: CAISESGDVPFNTGELFF
cdr3_nt: TGTGCCATCAGTGAGTCAGGGGATGTGCCGTTTAACACCGGGGAGCTGTTTTTT

clone_size: few
v_call: TRBV5-1
d_call: TRBD2
j_call: TRBJ2-7
cdr3_aa: CASSPGTSGNTYEQYF
cdr3_nt: TGCGCCAGCAGTCCCGGGACTAGCGGGAATACCTACGAGCAGTACTTC

clone_size: .
v_call: TRBV29-1
d_call: .
j_call: TRBJ1-2
cdr3_aa: CSVPAGASYGYTF
cdr3_nt: TGCAGCGTCCCCGCTGGGGCGAGCTATGGCTACACCTTC

clone_size: once
v_call: TRBV6-5
d_call: .
j_call: TRBJ2-7
cdr3_aa: CASQGGGPYEQYF
cdr3_nt: TGTGCCAGCCAAGGAGGAGGGCCCTACGAGCAGTACTTC

clone_size: .
v_call: TRBV14
d_call: .
j_call: TRBJ2-3
cdr3_aa: CASSPLTGGTDTQYF
cdr3_nt: TGTGCCAGCAGCCCCCTTACGGGGGGCACAGATACGCAGTATTTT

clone_size: few
v_call: TRBV11-2
d_call: .
j_call: TRBJ2-3
cdr3_aa: CASSLGEGTLAF
cdr3_nt: TGTGCCAGCAGCTTAGGAGAGGGAACCTTAGCTTTT

clone_size: .
v_call: TRBV13
d_call: TRBD2
j_call: TRBJ2-7
cdr3_aa: CASSQGGIAGGRVSYEQYF
cdr3_nt: TGTGCCAGCAGCCAAGGTGGGATAGCGGGAGGCCGAGTCTCCTACGAGCAGTACTTC

clone_size: .
v_call: TRBV5-8
d_call: .
j_call: TRBJ1-1
cdr3_aa: CASSARTVSQAFF
cdr3_nt: TGTGCCAGCAGCGCGAGGACAGTCAGTCAAGCTTTCTTT

clone_size: .
v_call: TRBV7-2
d_call: TRBD2
j_call: TRBJ2-5
cdr3_aa: CASSHKGGSGETQYF
cdr3_nt: TGTGCCAGCAGTCACAAAGGCGGGAGTGGAGAGACCCAGTACTTC

clone_size: .
v_call: TRBV19
d_call: .
j_call: TRBJ1-5
cdr3_aa: CATREVSSGNQPQHF
cdr3_nt: TGTGCCACCAGAGAGGTCTCATCGGGCAATCAGCCCCAGCATTTT

clone_size: once
v_call: TRBV5-1
d_call: TRBD1
j_call: TRBJ2-5
cdr3_aa: CASISGGRETQYF
cdr3_nt: TGCGCCAGCATCTCAGGGGGAAGGGAGACCCAGTACTTC

clone_size: .
v_call: TRBV19
d_call: .
j_call: TRBJ2-3
cdr3_aa: CASSRLVTDTQYF
cdr3_nt: TGTGCCAGTAGTAGACTAGTTACAGATACGCAGTATTTT

clone_size: .
v_call: TRBV5-8
d_call: TRBD1
j_call: TRBJ1-2
cdr3_aa: CASSWVDRENYGYTF
cdr3_nt: TGTGCCAGCAGCTGGGTGGACAGGGAGAACTATGGCTACACCTTC

clone_size: .
v_call: TRBV6-4
d_call: .
j_call: TRBJ1-1
cdr3_aa: CASSASLNTEAFF
cdr3_nt: TGTGCCAGCAGCGCCAGTTTGAACACTGAAGCTTTCTTT

clone_size: .
v_call: TRBV15
d_call: .
j_call: TRBJ1-2
cdr3_aa: CATSRARGSYYGYTF
cdr3_nt: TGTGCCACCAGCAGAGCGCGGGGTAGCTACTATGGCTACACCTTC

clone_size: .
v_call: TRBV4-2
d_call: TRBD2
j_call: TRBJ2-3
cdr3_aa: CASSQSTSAGWDTQYF
cdr3_nt: TGTGCCAGCAGCCAATCTACTAGCGCGGGGTGGGATACGCAGTATTTT

clone_size: .
v_call: TRBV4-2
d_call: .
j_call: TRBJ2-5
cdr3_aa: CASSLSETQYF
cdr3_nt: TGTGCCAGCAGCCTTTCTGAGACCCAGTACTTC

clone_size: once
v_call: TRBV19
d_call: TRBD2
j_call: TRBJ2-1
cdr3_aa: CASNGREGLRGSYNEQFF
cdr3_nt: TGTGCCAGTAACGGGCGGGAGGGCCTAAGGGGTTCCTACAATGAGCAGTTCTTC

clone_size: .
v_call: TRBV28
d_call: .
j_call: TRBJ2-3
cdr3_aa: CASMEGTDTQYF
cdr3_nt: TGTGCCAGCATGGAGGGCACAGATACGCAGTATTTT

clone_size: few
v_call: TRBV23-1
d_call: .
j_call: TRBJ1-2
cdr3_aa: CASSLGQGPYGYTF
cdr3_nt: TGCGCCAGCAGTCTCGGACAAGGTCCATATGGCTACACCTTC

clone_size: .
v_call: TRBV29-1
d_call: .
j_call: TRBJ2-5
cdr3_aa: CSVGQETQYF
cdr3_nt: TGCAGCGTTGGGCAGGAGACCCAGTACTTC

clone_size: .
v_call: TRBV6-5
d_call: TRBD2
j_call: TRBJ2-5
cdr3_aa: CASSYDTSARETQYF
cdr3_nt: TGTGCCAGCAGTTACGATACTAGCGCTAGAGAGACCCAGTACTTC

clone_size: .
v_call: TRBV6-5
d_call: .
j_call: TRBJ2-7
cdr3_aa: CASSGVYEQYF
cdr3_nt: TGTGCCAGCAGCGGTGTCTACGAGCAGTACTTC

clone_size: .
v_call: TRBV6-5
d_call: TRBD2
j_call: TRBJ2-5
cdr3_aa: CASRTGTSRQETQYF
cdr3_nt: TGTGCCAGCAGGACGGGGACTAGCCGCCAAGAGACCCAGTACTTC

clone_size: .
v_call: TRBV3-1/TRBV3-2
d_call: .
j_call: TRBJ2-3
cdr3_aa: CASSQETSIRNTQYF
cdr3_nt: TGTGCCAGCAGCCAAGAAACTAGCATCCGGAATACGCAGTATTTT

clone_size: once
v_call: TRBV6-7
d_call: TRBD2
j_call: TRBJ2-1
cdr3_aa: CASRPDLAGGPDNEQFF
cdr3_nt: TGTGCCAGCAGACCGGACTTAGCGGGAGGGCCCGACAATGAGCAGTTCTTC

clone_size: once
v_call: TRBV7-2
d_call: TRBD2
j_call: TRBJ2-7
cdr3_aa: CASSLGLADEQYF
cdr3_nt: TGTGCCAGCAGCTTAGGGCTAGCGGACGAGCAGTACTTC